The 5 T cell receptor beta chains reported below all come from one sample, sequenced in a study of cytomegalovirus exposure and HLA in healthy donors. Amplification used 60 Vbeta primers and 13 Jbeta primers. Only in-frame clones appear in the TCRdb table, and some are missing; sequencing was by immunoSEQ multiplex PCR. Altogether some 200,000 clones are present, 79% being singletons, with the ten largest covering approximately 1.5%. Sequenced: PBMCs. The source of these receptors is a girl aged 5-17 years in good health and CMV-seropositive.

The V and J genes are TRBV11-3 and TRBJ1-6, with unresolved D. The CDR3 consists of 14 residues. Trimming cost V 0 bases and J 7 bases, with 7 bases left between them. CDR1 is SGHNT, CDR2 YENEEA, per germline. CDR3 in amino acids: CASSLDARNSPLHF. In nucleotides, the CDR3 is TGTGCCAGCAGCTTAGATGCGAGGAATTCACCCCTCCACTTT.

This clone has just one count. V is TRBV28 and J is TRBJ2-1, with 7 bases that match TRBD1. The CDR3 totals 14 residues. Unmatched junction bases numbered 10, after V lost 5 bases and J lost 9 bases. CDR1 and CDR2 (germline): MDHEN, SYDVKM. CDR3 sequence reads: CASSLRTGRAEQFF. CDR3 nucleotides: TGTGCCAGCAGTCTTAGGACAGGTAGGGCTGAGCAGTTCTTC.

This clone came up a few times. The rearrangement uses TRBV25-1 and TRBJ1-1; 10 positions match TRBD1. The CDR3 runs to 15 residues. Germline values: CDR1 MGHDK, CDR2 SYGVNS. After removal of 6 bases from V and 4 bases from J, the junction contained 8 bases not matched to a gene. CDR3 coding DNA: TGTGCCAGCAGCCTCCTGGGACAGGGGAGCACTGAAGCTTTCTTT. Its protein is CASSLLGQGSTEAFF. The complete variable domain, with remaining parts taken from reference TRBV25-1 and TRBJ1-1, reads EADIYQTPRYLVIGTGKKITLECSQTMGHDKMYWYQQDPGMELHLIHYSYGVNSTEKGDLSSESTVSRIRTEHFPLTLESARPSHTSQYLCASSLLGQGSTEAFFGQGTRLTVV.

The chain links TRBV6-5 to TRBJ2-7; a possible D gene is TRBD2 (6 bases). This CDR3 region has 14 residues. V gave up 4 bases and J gave up 3 bases, with 13 bases separating them. CDR1 MNHEY and CDR2 SVGAGI come from the germline V gene. CDR3 coding DNA: TGTGCCAGCAGTTCCACCGGGACTGGCTACGAGCAGTACTTC. Its protein is CASSSTGTGYEQYF.

The chain uses TRBV6-6 and TRBJ2-7, with D perhaps TRBD1 (6 bases). The length of the CDR3 is 14 residues. Trimming removed 6 bases at V and 0 bases at J, with 12 bases between. Germline-derived CDR1 and CDR2 are MNHNY and SVGAGI (reference sequence). This CDR3 is CASSPGQLSYEQYF. DNA for the CDR3: TGTGCCAGCAGCCCTGGACAGCTCTCCTACGAGCAGTACTTC.